The 27 T cell receptor beta chains below all came from one sample that was sequenced in a study of shared clonotypes between healthy human individuals. This table comes from immunoSEQ multiplex PCR, and its TCRdb copy is limited to in-frame clones, with some not included. Of more than 2,000,000 clones listed, 93% are singletons. Sequencing was done on a sample of naive CD4+ T cells from PBMCs. Indicated subset: CD45RA+ positively selected. The receptors come from a man aged 18 to 35 in good health. Some clones in this sample may be carry-over from other donors' samples.

The CDR3 loop is CASSQAATSGSQETQYF. The CDR3 DNA follows: TGCGCCAGCAGCCAAGCGGCGACTAGCGGGAGCCAAGAGACCCAGTACTTC. The genes are TRBV4-1 and TRBJ2-5; 12 nucleotides align to TRBD2. Per germline, CDR1 MGHRA and CDR2 YSYEKL. V shed 1 base, J shed 1 base, and the junction held 4 bases outside the gene matches. The CDR3 consists of 17 residues.

As regards this clone: The same CDR3 also results from other DNA sequences found in this sample. The V call is TRBV11-3, the J call TRBJ2-1; D perhaps matches TRBD1 (5 bases). Germline CDR1 and CDR2: SGHNT and YENEEA. The CDR3 loop spans 13 amino acids. The V end lost 3 bases, the J end lost 3 bases, and 6 bases lay between the germline ends. In nucleotides, the CDR3 is TGTGCCAGCAGCTTCGACAGCTACAATGAGCAGTTCTTC. As protein: CASSFDSYNEQFF.

V is TRBV4-1 and J is TRBJ1-5; possibly TRBD1 for D (5 bases). Trimming cost V 0 bases and J 0 bases, with 9 bases left between them. In germline, CDR1 is MGHRA, CDR2 YSYEKL. The CDR3 length is 16 residues. The CDR3 spells CASSQEGPNSNQPQHF. The CDR3 nucleotides read TGCGCCAGCAGCCAAGAGGGACCCAATAGCAATCAGCCCCAGCATTTT.

CDR3 sequence reads: CASSQSDRETDEQYF. The CDR3 DNA reads as TGCGCCAGCAGTCAATCAGACAGGGAGACCGACGAGCAGTACTTC. This sequence joins TRBV23-1 and TRBJ2-7; TRBD1 agrees at 7 bases. TRBV23-1 falls under the ORF class, with uncertain function. This CDR3 contains 15 residues. Germline trimming cut 0 bases from V and 5 bases from J; bases unmatched to any gene: 7.

This chain joins TRBV18 and TRBJ2-1; D gene unclear. Germline assignment: CDR1 KGHSH and CDR2 LQKENI. CDR3 length: 15 amino acids. V was cut by 3 bases and J by 6 bases, with 15 bases left in between. In DNA, the CDR3 is TGTGCCAGCTCACCCGGTGGAAAGCCGTTCAATGAGCAGTTCTTC. This gives the protein CASSPGGKPFNEQFF.

About this clone: Other DNA sequences within the sample encode an identical CDR3. The V and J genes are TRBV9 and TRBJ2-7; D is unclear. The V and J ends lost 0 bases and 6 bases respectively, with 10 bases between them. Germline CDR1 is SGDLS and CDR2 is YYNGEE. The CDR3 has 13 residues. Written as DNA, the CDR3 is TGTGCCAGCAGCGTAGTACTCAGTGGCGAGCAGTACTTC. This sequence encodes CASSVVLSGEQYF.

The chain links TRBV5-4 to TRBJ1-1; TRBD1 is a possible D gene (6 bases). The CDR3 is 16 residues long. The germline V and J ends were trimmed by 6 bases and 6 bases, with 24 bases remaining between them. Germline lookup yields CDR1 SGHNT and CDR2 YYREEE (reference sequence). CDR3 in amino acids: CASTPTGRPFFAEAFF. The DNA of the CDR3 is TGTGCCAGCACCCCGACAGGCCGGCCATTTTTCGCTGAAGCTTTCTTT.

The chain combines TRBV6-1 with TRBJ2-2; tentatively, D is TRBD1 (6 bases). The germline CDR1 and CDR2 sequences are MNHNS and SASEGT. The CDR3 length is 16 residues. The germline V and J ends were trimmed by 2 bases and 3 bases, with 13 bases remaining between them. The CDR3 DNA reads TGTGCCAGCAGTGAAAGGCTACAGGGACACACCGGGGAGCTGTTTTTT. Protein product: CASSERLQGHTGELFF.

The V gene is TRBV5-1, the J gene TRBJ2-1, with D possibly being TRBD1 (5 bases). The germline V gene has CDR1 SGHRS and CDR2 YFSETQ. The CDR3 sequence is 13 residues long. V lost 2 bases and J lost 9, with 12 bases in between. As DNA, the CDR3 is TGCGCCAGCAGCTTCAGGGTTTCAAGTGAGCAGTTCTTC. This sequence encodes CASSFRVSSEQFF.

Of note for this clone: Other DNA variants within this sample encode the same CDR3. This sequence joins TRBV28 and TRBJ2-5; 9 bases align to TRBD1. The V and J ends lost 4 bases and 4 bases, in that order; junction bases with no gene match: 1. This CDR3 is built from 13 residues. Germline V gene data show CDR1 as MDHEN and CDR2 as SYDVKM. The CDR3 DNA is TGTGCCAGCAGTTCGGGACAGGGAGAGACCCAGTACTTC. Protein: CASSSGQGETQYF.

This clone was observed a handful of times. J is TRBJ1-1 and V is TRBV28, with unresolved D. Per the germline V gene, CDR1 is MDHEN and CDR2 is SYDVKM. CDR3 size: 13 residues. V gave up 1 base and J gave up 3 bases, with 6 bases separating them. The CDR3 is CASSLFGDTEAFF. The CDR3 DNA reads as TGTGCCAGCAGTTTATTCGGGGACACTGAAGCTTTCTTT.

The rearrangement uses TRBV5-1 and TRBJ2-7; TRBD2 is a possible D gene (5 bases). CDR1 is SGHRS and CDR2 is YFSETQ in the germline V gene. The CDR3 is 15 amino acids. Trimming cost V 4 bases and J 2 bases, with 16 bases left between them. CDR3 in amino acids: CASSGSLGIPYEQYF. The CDR3 coding sequence is TGCGCCAGCAGCGGGAGTCTGGGGATCCCCTACGAGCAGTACTTC.

J is TRBJ2-1 and V is TRBV7-9, with TRBD2 matching 7 bases. The germline V gene has CDR1 SEHNR and CDR2 FQNEAQ (reference sequence). The CDR3 length is 14 residues. V trimming: 8 bases; J trimming: 6 bases; junction bases outside the gene matches: 10. The CDR3 reads CASLGGAEPNEQFF. As DNA, the CDR3 is TGTGCCAGCCTGGGAGGGGCCGAGCCCAATGAGCAGTTCTTC.

This sequence joins TRBV20-1 and TRBJ2-7; D might be TRBD2 (5 bases). The CDR3 contains 11 residues. In germline, CDR1 is DFQATT, CDR2 SNEGSKA (reference sequence). V lost 8 bases and J lost 2, with 10 bases in between. CDR3 sequence: CSSRDTYEQYF. The CDR3 DNA reads as TGCAGTTCCCGGGATACCTACGAGCAGTACTTC.

This chain joins TRBV5-8 and TRBJ2-7; D is possibly TRBD1 (5 bases). Germline lookup yields CDR1 SGHTS and CDR2 YDEGEE. The CDR3 has 13 residues. V was trimmed by 2 bases and J by 2 bases, leaving 8 bases between them. CDR3: CASSLGVAYEQYF. As DNA, the CDR3 is TGTGCCAGCAGCTTAGGGGTAGCCTACGAGCAGTACTTC.

This sequence joins TRBV9 and TRBJ2-5; 9 bases match TRBD2. With V trimmed by 4 bases and J by 5 bases, 18 bases remained unmatched. The CDR3 has 18 residues. CDR1 is SGDLS, CDR2 YYNGEE, per germline. The CDR3 coding sequence is TGTGCCAGCAGCCCCCGGTTAGTAGCGGGAGTTCCAGGCGAGACCCAGTACTTC. Protein: CASSPRLVAGVPGETQYF.

The chain has TRBV27 and TRBJ1-2; D ambiguous. The CDR3 spans 17 residues. Looked up from germline, CDR1 is MNHEY and CDR2 is SMNVEV (reference sequence). V dropped 5 bases and J dropped 4 bases, with 23 bases sitting between them. The CDR3 is CASSQTPTLAAGYGYTF. In nucleotides, the CDR3 is TGTGCCAGCAGTCAAACACCTACACTGGCGGCAGGCTATGGCTACACCTTC.

Regarding this clone: Additional DNA sequences in this sample encode the identical CDR3. This rearrangement joins TRBV11-2 to TRBJ1-1; D gene unclear. Germline V CDR1 and CDR2: SGHAT, FQNNGV. Trimming left V 1 base short and J 1 base short, with 7 bases between. CDR3 length equals 14 residues. This chain's CDR3 is CASSLVRGNTEAFF. The CDR3 region has the DNA TGTGCCAGCAGCTTAGTCCGGGGGAACACTGAAGCTTTCTTT. Looking up the rest from reference TRBV11-2 and TRBJ1-1 gives the full variable domain: EAGVAQSPRYKIIEKRQSVAFWCNPISGHATLYWYQQILGQGPKLLIQFQNNGVVDDSQLPKDRFSAERLKGVDSTLKIQPAKLEDSAVYLCASSLVRGNTEAFFGQGTRLTVV.

The chain joins TRBV19 to TRBJ1-2; 7 nucleotides line up with TRBD1. The J segment lost 8 bases and the V segment lost 3 bases, leaving 18 bases of the junction unmatched. This CDR3 has 17 residues. Germline values: CDR1 LNHDA, CDR2 SQIVND (reference sequence). CDR3 protein: CASSIASLRDSRRGYTF. The CDR3 nucleotides read TGTGCCAGTAGTATCGCCTCATTGAGGGACAGCCGAAGAGGCTACACCTTC.

Comment on this clone: Other DNA sequences in this sample translate to the same CDR3. The genes are TRBV11-3 and TRBJ2-3; D is undetermined. The CDR3 is 14 residues long. Germline CDR1 and CDR2: SGHNT and YENEEA. Trimming cost V 1 base and J 3 bases, with 8 bases left between them. The CDR3 loop is CASSLGGSTDTQYF. CDR3 nucleotide sequence: TGTGCCAGCAGCTTAGGGGGATCGACAGATACGCAGTATTTT.

The gene calls are TRBV5-1 and TRBJ2-1; 12 bases are shared with TRBD2. The CDR3 has 17 residues. Germline lookup yields CDR1 SGHRS and CDR2 YFSETQ. With V trimmed by 4 bases and J by 0 bases, 5 bases remained unmatched. Here the CDR3 reads CASSETSGSTSYNEQFF. The DNA of the CDR3 is TGCGCCAGCAGCGAGACTAGCGGGAGTACCTCCTACAATGAGCAGTTCTTC. The variable domain in full, completed from reference TRBV5-1 and TRBJ2-1, reads KAGVTQTPRYLIKTRGQQVTLSCSPISGHRSVSWYQQTPGQGLQFLFEYFSETQRNKGNFPGRFSGRQFSNSRSEMNVSTLELGDSALYLCASSETSGSTSYNEQFFGPGTRLTVL.

J is TRBJ1-2 and V is TRBV27; D is ambiguous. Per germline, CDR1 MNHEY and CDR2 SMNVEV (reference sequence). Trimming took 8 bases from V and 4 from J, leaving 17 bases between them. The length of the CDR3 is 14 residues. The CDR3 sequence is CASLGGVKGYGYTF. The CDR3 DNA sequence: TGTGCCAGCCTGGGTGGGGTGAAAGGCTATGGCTACACCTTC.

J is TRBJ2-7 and V is TRBV5-1; D is undetermined. This CDR3 region has 13 residues. The V and J ends lost 4 bases and 5 bases respectively, with 13 bases between them. Germline assignment: CDR1 SGHRS and CDR2 YFSETQ. The CDR3 coding sequence is TGCGCCAGCAGCGCTCCGCCCTGGGACGAGCAGTACTTC. Protein sequence: CASSAPPWDEQYF.

The chain links TRBV19 to TRBJ2-5; possible D gene TRBD1, 5 bases. The CDR3 contains 15 residues. With 3 bases removed from V and 0 bases from J, the gap between germline ends came to 11 bases. Germline CDR1 is LNHDA and CDR2 is SQIVND (reference sequence). The CDR3 bases are TGTGCCAGTAGTATGAGGCAGGGAAACCAAGAGACCCAGTACTTC. The encoded protein is CASSMRQGNQETQYF. The full variable domain, completed using reference TRBV19 and TRBJ2-5, is DGGITQSPKYLFRKEGQNVTLSCEQNLNHDAMYWYRQDPGQGLRLIYYSQIVNDFQKGDIAEGYSVSREKKESFPLTVTSAQKNPTAFYLCASSMRQGNQETQYFGPGTRLLVL.

This chain joins TRBV5-6 and TRBJ1-5; the D is unclear. Deletions cut 2 bases from V and 0 bases from J, with 15 bases between. The CDR3 contains 17 residues. Germline CDR1 SGHDT, CDR2 YYEEEE. The CDR3 is CASSFRAGQASNQPQHF. CDR3 nucleotide sequence: TGTGCCAGCAGCTTCCGGGCAGGCCAAGCTAGCAATCAGCCCCAGCATTTT.

This chain links TRBV6-1 with TRBJ2-2; D may be TRBD1 or TRBD2 (5 bases each). Germline CDR1 is MNHNS and CDR2 is SASEGT. The ends were cut back, 5 bases at V and 9 bases at J, with 16 bases in the middle. The CDR3 spans 14 residues. The CDR3 loop reads CASSSGATERELFF. For the CDR3, the DNA is TGTGCCAGCAGTTCCGGGGCGACGGAGCGGGAGCTGTTTTTT.

The V call is TRBV5-6, the J call TRBJ1-2; D is uncertain. Trimming took off 1 base at V and 0 bases at J, with 10 bases between the two ends. This CDR3 comprises 15 residues. Per germline, CDR1 SGHDT and CDR2 YYEEEE. The CDR3 here is CASSLQPTPNYGYTF. CDR3 coding DNA: TGTGCCAGCAGCTTGCAGCCCACCCCTAACTATGGCTACACCTTC.